These 18 T cell receptor beta chains originate from one sample sequenced in a study of HIV-infected children after antiretroviral therapy interruption. Unique molecular identifiers were included in an RNA-based 3' RACE TCR library. TCRdb itself ran the 3' RACE reads through MiXCR, one entry per CDR3 protein. Here the sample spans approximately 15,000 distinct CDR3 sequences, under 4% being singletons. Regarding treatment: PENTA 11 planned treatment interruption arm or continuous ART arm. The source material was CD45RO+ CD8+ T cells from PBMCs, pooled from several time points, sampled from a donor given antiretroviral therapy, either interrupted or continuous. Subset reported: memory CD8+ CD45RO+ CD45RA- T cells. These receptors were collected from a pool of human donors with HIV.

The table lists this clonotype with many counts. The genes are TRBV20-1 and TRBJ2-1; the D gene is possibly TRBD2 (6 bases). The germline gives CDR1 DFQATT, CDR2 SNEGSKA (reference sequence). Trimming pared 1 base from V and 0 bases from J, leaving 13 bases between. The length of the CDR3 is 16 residues. CDR3 coding DNA: TGCAGTGCTAGAGTTCCTGGCGGGGTCTCCTACAATGAGCAGTTCTTC. It yields the protein CSARVPGGVSYNEQFF.

In this sample, this clonotype turned up many times. The chain has TRBV12-3 or TRBV12-4 and TRBJ2-5; 7 bases are shared with TRBD2. CDR3 length: 14 residues. Trimming cost V 4 bases and J 2 bases; bases outside gene matches: 4. The CDR3 coding sequence is TGTGCCAGCAGTTGCCTAGCGGCGCAAGAGACCCAGTACTTC. Protein sequence: CASSCLAAQETQYF.

This clonotype was detected many times. This rearrangement joins TRBV27 to TRBJ1-1; 10 positions match TRBD1. V lost 4 bases to trimming and J lost 7 bases; unmatched junction nucleotides: 9. CDR3 length equals 15 residues. The germline CDR1 and CDR2 sequences are MNHEY and SMNVEV (reference sequence). DNA of the CDR3: TGTGCCAGCAGTTCCCGACAGGGGGCCCCTTTTGAAGCTTTCTTT. This codes for CASSSRQGAPFEAFF.

This clonotype was seen at least ten times. For the CDR3, the DNA is TGTGCCAGTAGCGACCCGCTTGGGACCTACGAGCAGTACTTC. Its translation: CASSDPLGTYEQYF. The chain uses TRBV19 and TRBJ2-7; D uncertain. The CDR3 spans 14 residues. The V gene's germline CDR1 is LNHDA and CDR2 SQIVND (reference sequence). Trimming took off 6 bases at V and 2 bases at J, with 14 bases between the two ends.

This clonotype occurred many times. The chain's CDR3 is CASSLVGLNEQYF. DNA of the CDR3: TGTGCCAGCAGCTTAGTCGGCCTAAACGAGCAGTACTTC. V gene TRBV7-9 combines with J gene TRBJ2-7, with unresolved D. V gave up 1 base and J gave up 5 bases, with 9 bases separating them. The CDR3 consists of 13 residues. In germline, CDR1 is SEHNR, CDR2 FQNEAQ (reference sequence).

This clonotype was picked up many times. The V gene is TRBV30, the J gene TRBJ1-1; D remains ambiguous. Germline values: CDR1 GTSNPN, CDR2 SVGIG (reference sequence). Trimming shortened V by 4 bases and J by 0 bases, and 9 bases separated the two germline ends. The CDR3 loop spans 13 amino acids. The CDR3 nucleotides read TGTGCCTGGATAGGTCGGGTGAACACTGAAGCTTTCTTT. It specifies CAWIGRVNTEAFF.

This clonotype was counted many times. This sequence joins TRBV27 and TRBJ2-7; 12 positions match TRBD1. The CDR3 extends over 15 amino acids. With V trimmed by 5 bases and J by 2 bases, 4 bases remained unmatched. Looked up from germline, CDR1 is MNHEY and CDR2 is SMNVEV (reference sequence). The CDR3 nucleotides are TGTGCCAGCAGTCTGGGACAGGGGGCCACCTACGAGCAGTACTTC. It translates to CASSLGQGATYEQYF.

This clonotype is labeled medium-sized. The genes are TRBV24-1 and TRBJ2-7; 9 bases are shared with TRBD1. The CDR3 is 15 amino acids. CDR1 KGHDR and CDR2 SFDVKD come from the germline V gene. The ends lost 3 bases at V and 3 bases at J; junction bases unmatched: 5. The CDR3 is CATSDSRDRVYEQYF. CDR3 DNA sequence: TGTGCCACCAGTGATAGCCGGGACAGGGTCTACGAGCAGTACTTC.

The chain has TRBV2 and TRBJ2-1; TRBD1 agrees at 8 bases. The trim removed 6 bases at V and 3 bases at J, leaving 10 bases unmatched. Germline V lookup: CDR1 SNHLY, CDR2 FYNNEI. The CDR3 is made up of 16 amino acids. CDR3 region: CASRGTGPFLYNEQFF. The CDR3 nucleotides read TGTGCCAGCAGGGGGACAGGTCCCTTTCTCTACAATGAGCAGTTCTTC.

This clonotype was counted many times. J is TRBJ2-3 and V is TRBV7-9; TRBD1 is a possible D gene (5 bases). The CDR3 covers 13 residues. The V and J ends lost 3 bases and 12 bases respectively, with 16 bases between them. CDR1 and CDR2 from the germline V gene are SEHNR and FQNEAQ (reference sequence). The CDR3 DNA reads as TGTGCCAGCAGCTTCCCTCAGGGCGTCGAACAGTATTTT. It translates to CASSFPQGVEQYF.

Many counts were recorded for this clonotype. The chain uses TRBV12-3 or TRBV12-4 and TRBJ2-5, with D uncertain. The CDR3 is made up of 12 amino acids. V was trimmed by 4 bases and J by 5 bases, leaving 8 bases between them. This chain's CDR3 is CASSYDGETQYF. DNA of the CDR3: TGTGCCAGCAGTTATGACGGGGAGACCCAGTACTTC.

This clonotype is medium-sized in the sample. This chain connects TRBV7-3 to TRBJ2-7; 9 nucleotides line up with TRBD2. Germline V gene lookup returns CDR1 SGHTA and CDR2 FQGTGA. V trimming: 3 bases; J trimming: 4 bases; junction bases outside the gene matches: 4. CDR3 length equals 14 residues. The CDR3 nucleotides read TGTGCCAGCAGCTTTGCGGGAGGGGGTTACGAGCAGTACTTC. As protein: CASSFAGGGYEQYF.

There are many counts of this clonotype. The chain links TRBV2 to TRBJ1-2; TRBD1 matches at 8 bases. Trimming cost V 5 bases and J 2 bases; bases outside gene matches: 7. The germline CDR1 and CDR2 sequences are SNHLY and FYNNEI. CDR3 size: 15 residues. For the CDR3, the DNA is TGTGCCAGCAGTCGGCAGAGACAGGGGAACTATGGCTACACCTTC. Translated: CASSRQRQGNYGYTF.

The chain recombines TRBV5-6 with TRBJ1-1, with D possibly TRBD1 on 5 matching bases. The V and J ends lost 3 bases and 1 base respectively, with 7 bases between them. Germline CDR1 SGHDT, CDR2 YYEEEE. The CDR3 is 13 residues long. CDR3 in amino acids: CASSWGPNTEAFF. DNA for the CDR3: TGTGCCAGCAGCTGGGGACCGAACACTGAAGCTTTCTTT.

The chain joins TRBV5-1 to TRBJ2-3, with 10 bases lining up with TRBD2. V lost 0 bases, J lost 1 base, and 11 bases stayed unmatched. The CDR3 is made up of 19 amino acids. The germline gives CDR1 SGHRS, CDR2 YFSETQ. DNA for the CDR3: TGCGCCAGCAGCTTGGCCATCAGCGGGGGGGCGTTAGGCACAGATACGCAGTATTTT. Its translation: CASSLAISGGALGTDTQYF.

This clonotype was counted ten times or more. Here the CDR3 DNA reads TGTGCCAGCAGTTCAGGAGGCGCGTCCGAGACCCAGTACTTC. The encoded protein is CASSSGGASETQYF. The rearrangement uses TRBV6-2 or TRBV6-3 and TRBJ2-5, with D tentatively TRBD2 (5 bases). Germline lookup yields CDR1 MNHEY and CDR2 SVGEGT. The CDR3 length is 14 residues. With 4 bases removed from V and 5 bases from J, the gap between germline ends came to 14 bases.

At least ten counts were recorded for this clonotype. The chain uses TRBV7-2 and TRBJ2-5; 10 bases are shared with TRBD2. Germline CDR1 SGHTA, CDR2 FQGNSA. V gave up 1 base and J gave up 2 bases; unmatched junction bases: 10. The CDR3 is 18 amino acids. CDR3 region: CASSLEAGGLGLQETQYF. For the CDR3, the DNA is TGTGCCAGCAGCTTAGAAGCGGGGGGGCTCGGCCTACAAGAGACCCAGTACTTC.

This clonotype was counted ten times or more. The rearrangement joins TRBV5-1 to TRBJ2-1; TRBD1 matches 9 bases. The CDR3 sequence is 14 residues long. V shed 3 bases, J shed 9 bases, and the junction held 7 bases outside the gene matches. Germline-derived CDR1 and CDR2 are SGHRS and YFSETQ. Here the CDR3 DNA reads TGCGCCAGCAGCTCTGGACAGGGGAACCGTGAGCAGTTCTTC. It translates to CASSSGQGNREQFF.